Shown below are 28 T cell receptor beta chains from a single sample sequenced in a study of CD8+ T cells in alopecia areata. The sequencing template was cDNA reverse transcribed from extracted RNA. Data came from immunoSEQ multiplex PCR; TCRdb stores just in-frame clones and leaves some out. The sample lists fewer than 250,000 clones; more than 45% were seen once. The material sequenced was CD4+ T cells sorted from blood, taken at week 0. The receptors shown here come from a human donor with alopecia areata.

The rearrangement uses TRBV19 and TRBJ2-7; D may be TRBD2 (5 bases). Trimming pared 3 bases from V and 6 bases from J, leaving 9 bases between. CDR1 and CDR2 (germline): LNHDA, SQIVND (reference sequence). The CDR3 is made up of 12 amino acids. CDR3 residues: CASSMTNSEQYF. As DNA, the CDR3 is TGTGCCAGTAGTATGACTAATAGCGAGCAGTACTTC.

This rearrangement joins TRBV14 to TRBJ1-4, with D perhaps TRBD1 (6 bases). Germline values: CDR1 SGHDN, CDR2 FVKESK. The ends were cut back, 6 bases at V and 5 bases at J, with 19 bases in the middle. There are 16 residues in the CDR3. The CDR3 protein is CASSTRARDTNEKLFF. The CDR3 nucleotides are TGTGCCAGCAGTACCCGAGCCCGGGACACAAATGAAAAACTGTTTTTT.

This clone has more than one count but fewer than ten. The chain uses TRBV4-1 and TRBJ2-5; D gene uncertain. The V gene's germline CDR1 is MGHRA and CDR2 YSYEKL. V was shortened by 1 base and J by 2 bases, with 20 bases between the two germline ends. This CDR3 is 18 amino acids long. CDR3 nucleotides: TGCGCCAGCAGCCAAGCATTGTTCGTTACTACTGGACAAGAGACCCAGTACTTC. It translates to CASSQALFVTTGQETQYF.

The chain recombines TRBV11-2 with TRBJ1-5; D may be TRBD1 (5 bases). The V and J ends lost 5 bases and 4 bases respectively, with 9 bases between them. The CDR3 is 13 amino acids. Per germline, CDR1 SGHAT and CDR2 FQNNGV. CDR3 sequence (DNA): TGTGCCAGCAGCCACGACAGTAATCAGCCCCAGCATTTT. It yields the protein CASSHDSNQPQHF.

This chain uses TRBV6-1 with TRBJ1-5; D not resolved. Between the trimmed V and J ends, which lost 2 bases and 1 base, there was a span of 12 bases. The CDR3 covers 16 residues. From germline, CDR1 is MNHNS and CDR2 SASEGT. The CDR3, as DNA: TGTGCCAGCAGTGAACTTACGACGGGGAGCAATCAGCCCCAGCATTTT. As protein: CASSELTTGSNQPQHF.

This clone was picked up a small number of times. V and J are TRBV5-6 and TRBJ1-1; maybe TRBD1 (6 bases). V dropped 6 bases and J dropped 0 bases, with 21 bases sitting between them. Germline lookup yields CDR1 SGHDT and CDR2 YYEEEE. The CDR3 contains 17 residues. CDR3 residues: CASNPLAGQSMNTEAFF. The CDR3 DNA is TGTGCCAGCAACCCCTTAGCCGGACAGAGCATGAACACTGAAGCTTTCTTT.

Turning to this clone: One end of the junction fails to match germline, which may point to a read error. The CDR3 region has the DNA TGTGCCAGCAGCCTAGCTCTCTACAATGAGCAGTTCTTC. Amino acid sequence: CASSLALYNEQFF. The rearrangement joins TRBV4-1 to TRBJ2-1; possible D gene TRBD2, 5 bases. Germline V gene lookup returns CDR1 MGHRA and CDR2 YSYEKL. This CDR3 is 13 amino acids long.

The chain carries TRBV30 and TRBJ2-1; no reliable D call. The germline CDR1 and CDR2 sequences are GTSNPN and SVGIG (reference sequence). The V end was cut by 4 bases, the J end by 2 bases, with 12 bases between. The CDR3 is 14 residues long. Here the CDR3 reads CAWTRAFTYNEQFF. The CDR3 DNA reads as TGTGCCTGGACCCGGGCCTTTACCTACAATGAGCAGTTCTTC.

This chain uses TRBV5-6 with TRBJ2-1; 7 positions agree with TRBD1. The CDR3 totals 13 residues. Germline CDR1 is SGHDT and CDR2 is YYEEEE. Trimming took 6 bases from V and 3 from J; bases not matched to a gene: 3. The CDR3 DNA sequence: TGTGCCAGCACGGGACAGTTCTACAATGAGCAGTTCTTC. Translated: CASTGQFYNEQFF.

The chain joins TRBV6-1 to TRBJ2-5; D gene unclear. CDR3 length: 12 residues. The V end lost 5 bases, the J end lost 0 bases, and 4 bases lay between the germline ends. Germline V gives CDR1 MNHNS, CDR2 SASEGT. The CDR3 sequence is CASSSYQETQYF. The CDR3 DNA is TGTGCCAGCAGTTCGTACCAAGAGACCCAGTACTTC.

This clone has just a few counts. This sequence joins TRBV30 and TRBJ2-5; D perhaps matches TRBD1 (6 bases). Germline V gene lookup returns CDR1 GTSNPN and CDR2 SVGIG (reference sequence). This CDR3 comprises 14 residues. CDR3 in DNA: TGTGCTTTGGACGGCAGGGGCCCCCAAGAGACCCAGTACTTC. Translation: CALDGRGPQETQYF.

This chain links TRBV14 with TRBJ2-6; maybe TRBD2 (6 bases). Germline CDR1 reads SGHDN; CDR2 reads FVKESK. The germline V and J ends were trimmed by 4 bases and 0 bases, with 16 bases remaining between them. This CDR3 has 18 residues. Written as DNA, the CDR3 is TGTGCCAGCAGCCCAGTCCCGGGACTGAGCTCTGGGGCCAACGTCCTGACTTTC. It codes for CASSPVPGLSSGANVLTF. Full variable domain (missing parts from reference TRBV14 and TRBJ2-6): EAGVTQFPSHSVIEKGQTVTLRCDPISGHDNLYWYRRVMGKEIKFLLHFVKESKQDESGMPNNRFLAERTGGTYSTLKVQPAELEDSGVYFCASSPVPGLSSGANVLTFGAGSRLTVL.

The chain has TRBV18 and TRBJ1-5; 7 nucleotides match TRBD1. The CDR3 covers 13 residues. Trimming cost V 4 bases and J 7 bases; bases outside gene matches: 4. The germline CDR1 and CDR2 sequences are KGHSH and LQKENI. The chain's CDR3 is CASSRGQAQPQHF. DNA for the CDR3: TGTGCCAGCTCACGTGGACAGGCCCAGCCCCAGCATTTT.

The chain recombines TRBV9 with TRBJ1-1; D gene ambiguous. Germline V gene lookup returns CDR1 SGDLS and CDR2 YYNGEE. Trimming took off 4 bases at V and 5 bases at J, with 21 bases between the two ends. The CDR3 consists of 16 residues. The CDR3 coding sequence is TGTGCCAGCAGCCCACCTTCCCCTCTGGGAGGGACTGAAGCTTTCTTT. Encoded protein: CASSPPSPLGGTEAFF.

This clone was recorded only once. The chain recombines TRBV27 with TRBJ2-2; 7 bases fit TRBD1. V gave up 3 bases and J gave up 6 bases; unmatched junction bases: 10. This CDR3 is built from 16 residues. Per germline, CDR1 MNHEY and CDR2 SMNVEV (reference sequence). This CDR3 reads CASSFYLDREPGELFF. The CDR3 DNA reads TGTGCCAGCAGTTTTTACCTCGACAGGGAGCCCGGGGAGCTGTTTTTT.

This clone was seen a handful of times. The V call is TRBV13, the J call TRBJ2-6; D gene uncertain. The germline V and J ends were trimmed by 2 bases and 0 bases, with 2 bases remaining between them. Per germline, CDR1 PRHDT and CDR2 FYEKMQ (reference sequence). This CDR3 spans 14 amino acids. The CDR3 coding sequence is TGTGCCAGCAGCTTAAGCTCTGGGGCCAACGTCCTGACTTTC. This translates into CASSLSSGANVLTF.

V is TRBV6-6 and J is TRBJ2-1; 10 bases are shared with TRBD2. In germline, CDR1 is MNHNY, CDR2 SVGAGI (reference sequence). Trimming at V came to 7 bases and at J to 7 bases, leaving 7 bases not matched to a gene. The CDR3 is made up of 14 amino acids. CDR3 sequence: CASNPAGGRNEQFF. CDR3 bases: TGTGCCAGCAACCCAGCGGGAGGGAGAAATGAGCAGTTCTTC.

The table lists this clone with a few counts. The CDR3 DNA follows: TGCGCCAGCAGCCGGGGACTTCTACTGGATCCAGATACGCAGTATTTT. It encodes CASSRGLLLDPDTQYF. V and J are TRBV4-1 and TRBJ2-3, with D tentatively TRBD2 (6 bases). The V gene's germline CDR1 is MGHRA and CDR2 YSYEKL. Trimming shortened V by 4 bases and J by 4 bases, and 18 bases separated the two germline ends. The CDR3 covers 16 residues.

Of note for this clone: This CDR3 is also generated by other DNA sequences in the sample. The V call is TRBV11-2, the J call TRBJ2-3; D gene unclear. The germline V gene encodes CDR1 SGHAT and CDR2 FQNNGV. The V and J ends lost 5 bases and 3 bases respectively, with 9 bases between them. The CDR3 length is 13 residues. The CDR3 sequence is CASSPGGTDTQYF. The CDR3 coding sequence is TGTGCCAGCAGCCCGGGTGGAACAGATACGCAGTATTTT. Filled out from reference TRBV11-2 and TRBJ2-3, the complete variable domain reads EAGVAQSPRYKIIEKRQSVAFWCNPISGHATLYWYQQILGQGPKLLIQFQNNGVVDDSQLPKDRFSAERLKGVDSTLKIQPAKLEDSAVYLCASSPGGTDTQYFGPGTRLTVL.

V is TRBV7-9 and J is TRBJ1-5; perhaps TRBD1 as D (5 bases). This CDR3 is built from 14 residues. The germline V and J ends were trimmed by 4 bases and 7 bases, with 14 bases remaining between them. The germline V gene has CDR1 SEHNR and CDR2 FQNEAQ (reference sequence). The CDR3 nucleotides read TGTGCCAGCAGCTCGGCAGGGCGCGGCCAGCCCCAGCATTTT. Its protein product is CASSSAGRGQPQHF.

The V call is TRBV9, the J call TRBJ1-5; the D is unclear. Looked up from germline, CDR1 is SGDLS and CDR2 is YYNGEE. The CDR3 is 15 residues long. Trimming removed 3 bases from V and 5 bases from J, with 15 bases in between. CDR3 amino acids: CASSAALGIDQPQHF. CDR3 nucleotides: TGTGCCAGCAGCGCAGCGTTGGGTATCGATCAGCCCCAGCATTTT.

The chain has TRBV5-6 and TRBJ1-5; no firm D call. The V and J ends lost 0 bases and 0 bases respectively, with 7 bases between them. The CDR3 runs to 15 residues. Looked up from germline, CDR1 is SGHDT and CDR2 is YYEEEE. This chain's CDR3 is CASSLGLISNQPQHF. The CDR3 nucleotides read TGTGCCAGCAGCTTGGGACTGATTAGCAATCAGCCCCAGCATTTT.

This rearrangement joins TRBV30 to TRBJ1-3; 7 bases fit TRBD1. The CDR3 contains 13 residues. After removal of 4 bases from V and 3 bases from J, the junction contained 3 bases not matched to a gene. CDR1 and CDR2 from the germline V gene are GTSNPN and SVGIG (reference sequence). This CDR3 reads CAWTTGVGNTIYF. CDR3 DNA sequence: TGTGCCTGGACCACAGGGGTTGGAAACACCATATATTTT. The full variable domain, its missing parts supplied by reference TRBV30 and TRBJ1-3, is SQTIHQWPATLVQPVGSPLSLECTVEGTSNPNLYWYRQAAGRGLQLLFYSVGIGQISSEVPQNLSASRPQDRQFILSSKKLLLSDSGFYLCAWTTGVGNTIYFGEGSWLTVV.

The sample holds a few counts of this clone. The V gene is TRBV10-3, the J gene TRBJ1-5, with D tentatively TRBD1 (5 bases). Trimming removed 7 bases at V and 3 bases at J, with 10 bases between. CDR3 length: 13 residues. Germline V CDR1 and CDR2: ENHRY, SYGVKD. CDR3: CAITQEINQPQHF. CDR3 in DNA: TGTGCCATCACACAGGAGATCAATCAGCCCCAGCATTTT.

V and J are TRBV4-1 and TRBJ1-2; unclear D gene. Germline assignment: CDR1 MGHRA and CDR2 YSYEKL. Trimming stripped 0 bases from V and 5 bases from J, with 7 bases between. The CDR3 spans 13 residues. In DNA, the CDR3 is TGCGCCAGCAGCCAAGACGTTGGGTATGGCTACACCTTC. Its protein product is CASSQDVGYGYTF.

The chain recombines TRBV27 with TRBJ2-1, with 9 bases aligning to TRBD1. The CDR3 runs 16 residues. J lost 7 bases, V lost 1 base, and 8 bases had no gene match. Germline V gene sequence: CDR1 MNHEY, CDR2 SMNVEV (reference sequence). The CDR3 DNA sequence: TGTGCCAGCAGTTTATTAGGGACAGGGCTAGGAAATGAGCAGTTCTTC. This encodes CASSLLGTGLGNEQFF.

CDR3 region: CASRQGEVNTEAFF. CDR3 in DNA: TGTGCCAGCAGACAGGGGGAAGTGAACACTGAAGCTTTCTTT. The chain combines TRBV25-1 with TRBJ1-1; TRBD1 agrees at 8 bases. Germline-derived CDR1 and CDR2 are MGHDK and SYGVNS. This CDR3 is 14 amino acids long. With V trimmed by 6 bases and J by 0 bases, 3 bases remained unmatched.

The chain employs TRBV7-9 and TRBJ2-3; 10 bases match TRBD1. The trim removed 8 bases at V and 4 bases at J, leaving 9 bases unmatched. The CDR3 loop spans 15 amino acids. Per germline, CDR1 SEHNR and CDR2 FQNEAQ (reference sequence). The CDR3 region is CASAPGTGAADTQYF. In nucleotides, the CDR3 is TGTGCCAGCGCGCCCGGGACAGGGGCCGCAGATACGCAGTATTTT. Combining the CDR3 with reference TRBV7-9 and TRBJ2-3 gives the whole variable domain DTGVSQNPRHKITKRGQNVTFRCDPISEHNRLYWYRQTLGQGPEFLTYFQNEAQLEKSRLLSDRFSAERPKGSFSTLEIQRTEQGDSAMYLCASAPGTGAADTQYFGPGTRLTVL.